The 27 T cell receptor beta chains below all came from one sample that was sequenced in a study of blood T cells in healthy people across ages. Through a sample-barcoded 5' primer and a J-beta primer mix, a second PCR was run for about 6 to 11 cycles. TCRdb fed the 5' RACE reads into MiXCR, producing one record per CDR3 protein. Among approximately 1.5 million distinct CDR3 sequences listed, about 31% were seen once. Sequencing input: blood. These receptors were taken from a woman aged 25 to 39 in good health.

This clonotype appeared a few times. CDR3 loop: CSAWPQENYGYTF. CDR3 DNA: TGCAGTGCGTGGCCACAGGAGAACTATGGCTACACCTTC. The chain carries TRBV20-1 and TRBJ1-2; weak D call: TRBD1 (5 bases). V gave up 6 bases and J gave up 2 bases, with 13 bases separating them. Germline CDR1 reads DFQATT; CDR2 reads SNEGSKA (reference sequence). The CDR3 contains 13 residues.

This chain connects TRBV23-1 to TRBJ2-6; D unresolved. TRBV23-1 has ORF status, its function being uncertain. Trimming cost V 3 bases and J 0 bases, with 18 bases left between them. The CDR3 contains 19 residues. Written as DNA, the CDR3 is TGCGCCAGCAGTCACCCACCGGACCGTACATCCTCTGGGGCCAACGTCCTGACTTTC. This gives the protein CASSHPPDRTSSGANVLTF.

The DNA of the CDR3 is TGTGCCATCAGTGAGCCCGGGCTAGCGGGGGGTAGTGAGCAGTTCTTC. Amino acids: CAISEPGLAGGSEQFF. The chain carries TRBV10-3 and TRBJ2-1; 11 bases align to TRBD2. CDR3 size: 16 residues. Germline V gene sequence: CDR1 ENHRY, CDR2 SYGVKD. Trimming removed 2 bases from V and 9 bases from J; junction bases left unmatched: 9.

In regard to this clonotype: With a much larger clone just one base away, this may be a read error. The chain recombines TRBV29-1 with TRBJ1-1; weak D call: TRBD1 (5 bases). Trimming cost V 7 bases and J 0 bases, with 12 bases left between them. The CDR3 consists of 13 residues. Germline V gene data show CDR1 as SQVTM and CDR2 as ANQGSEA. The CDR3 DNA is TGCAGCGCACAGGCAGGGTTGAACACTGAAGCTTTCTTT. The encoded protein is CSAQAGLNTEAFF.

This clonotype came up a few times. This chain uses TRBV7-9 with TRBJ2-3, with 11 bases matching TRBD2. Trimming took 3 bases from V and 5 from J; bases not matched to a gene: 7. Germline V gene sequence: CDR1 SEHNR, CDR2 FQNEAQ (reference sequence). The CDR3 covers 16 residues. CDR3 residues: CASSFLAGGRVDTQYF. DNA for the CDR3: TGTGCCAGCAGCTTCCTAGCGGGAGGCAGAGTAGATACGCAGTATTTT.

The V call is TRBV20-1, the J call TRBJ1-2; D perhaps matches TRBD1 (5 bases). The germline V and J ends were trimmed by 6 bases and 0 bases, with 14 bases remaining between them. The germline CDR1 and CDR2 sequences are DFQATT and SNEGSKA (reference sequence). CDR3 length equals 14 residues. The CDR3 region has the DNA TGCAGTGCCAGCGACAGTGCAACTAACTATGGCTACACCTTC. Residues: CSASDSATNYGYTF.

This clonotype appeared a few times. The chain combines TRBV7-9 with TRBJ2-1, with D tentatively TRBD1 (5 bases). V shed 9 bases and J shed 10 bases, with 25 bases lying between them. CDR1 is SEHNR and CDR2 is FQNEAQ in the germline V gene (reference sequence). The CDR3 runs 15 residues. CDR3 bases: TGTGCCAGTACCATAGGGGCAACACCTTCATGGGAGCAGTTCTTC. This gives the protein CASTIGATPSWEQFF.

To note about this clonotype: One junction end does not reproduce the germline sequence, and a read error may be involved. The rearrangement links TRBV6-2 or TRBV6-3 to TRBJ2-1, with 8 bases fitting TRBD2. The germline V gene encodes CDR1 MNHEY and CDR2 SVGEGT. The CDR3 extends over 17 amino acids. The CDR3 protein is CASSYFGGAPPYNEQFF. The CDR3 bases are TGTGCCAGCAGTTACTTCGGGGGGGCTCCGCCCTATAATGAGCAGTTCTTC.

The genes are TRBV7-2 and TRBJ1-1; TRBD1 matches 8 bases. V lost 3 bases and J lost 1; bases outside the gene matches: 16. The CDR3 covers 19 residues. Germline V gene lookup returns CDR1 SGHTA and CDR2 FQGNSA. CDR3 residues: CASSLGPGQVKFGNTEAFF. CDR3 coding DNA: TGTGCCAGCAGCTTGGGCCCGGGACAGGTTAAATTCGGGAACACTGAAGCTTTCTTT. The full variable domain, its missing parts supplied by reference TRBV7-2 and TRBJ1-1, is GAGVSQSPSNKVTEKGKDVELRCDPISGHTALYWYRQSLGQGLEFLIYFQGNSAPDKSGLPSDRFSAERTGGSVSTLTIQRTQQEDSAVYLCASSLGPGQVKFGNTEAFFGQGTRLTVV.

This clonotype turned up a few times. The V call is TRBV29-1, the J call TRBJ1-2, with D perhaps matching TRBD1 (6 bases). From germline, CDR1 is SQVTM and CDR2 ANQGSEA. V lost 7 bases and J 4 bases, leaving 13 bases between the germline ends. The CDR3 contains 12 residues. The CDR3 coding sequence is TGCAGCGGTGGGGGACAATCCTATGGCTACACCTTC. It specifies CSGGGQSYGYTF.

This clonotype has just a few counts. The chain carries TRBV29-1 and TRBJ1-2; D might be TRBD1 (6 bases). Trimming stripped 5 bases from V and 8 bases from J, with 18 bases between. Germline V CDR1 and CDR2: SQVTM, ANQGSEA. The CDR3 length is 13 residues. In nucleotides, the CDR3 is TGCAGCGTTCTGACAGGTCGTAGTCAAGGCTACACCTTC. Protein product: CSVLTGRSQGYTF.

The chain links TRBV4-1 to TRBJ2-7; 9 positions agree with TRBD2. CDR3 size: 17 residues. With 0 bases clipped from V and 3 bases from J, the junction kept 9 bases outside the gene matches. Looked up from germline, CDR1 is MGHRA and CDR2 is YSYEKL. The CDR3 DNA is TGCGCCAGCAGCCAAGAACCAAGGCGGGAGGGCCTCTACGAGCAGTACTTC. Amino acid sequence: CASSQEPRREGLYEQYF.

The gene calls are TRBV3-1 and TRBJ1-1; D not certain. Germline V gives CDR1 LGHDT, CDR2 YNNKEL (reference sequence). The CDR3 totals 15 residues. V was clipped by 5 bases and J by 1 base, with 14 bases between them. The CDR3 loop is CASSSRYRENTEAFF. CDR3 in DNA: TGTGCCAGCAGCTCAAGATACCGGGAGAACACTGAAGCTTTCTTT.

The chain is built from TRBV2 and TRBJ1-5; D remains ambiguous. Germline V gene lookup returns CDR1 SNHLY and CDR2 FYNNEI. The V end lost 4 bases, the J end lost 1 base, and 8 bases lay between the germline ends. The CDR3 covers 14 residues. This chain's CDR3 is CASSGERSNQPQHF. The CDR3 DNA is TGTGCCAGCAGTGGCGAACGGAGCAATCAGCCCCAGCATTTT.

This clonotype appeared many times. The genes are TRBV29-1 and TRBJ2-3, with TRBD2 identical over 11 bases. V lost 4 bases and J lost 3; bases outside the gene matches: 6. The germline V gene has CDR1 SQVTM and CDR2 ANQGSEA. The CDR3 spans 15 residues. CDR3 sequence: CSVGVSSGRTDTQYF. CDR3 nucleotides: TGCAGCGTTGGAGTTTCTAGCGGGAGGACAGATACGCAGTATTTT.

V and J are TRBV5-6 and TRBJ2-7; TRBD1 aligns across 10 bases. The CDR3 runs to 17 residues. The junction had 11 bases not matched to a gene; V was cut back by 4 bases and J by 1 base. Germline CDR1 reads SGHDT; CDR2 reads YYEEEE. CDR3: CASSRYNRDRGSYEQYF. The DNA of the CDR3 is TGTGCCAGCAGCCGATACAACCGGGACAGGGGATCCTACGAGCAGTACTTC.

This chain links TRBV2 with TRBJ2-3; D unresolved. The CDR3 contains 15 residues. Between the trimmed V and J ends, which lost 7 bases and 0 bases, there was a span of 14 bases. The germline V gene has CDR1 SNHLY and CDR2 FYNNEI. CDR3 nucleotide sequence: TGTGCCAGCAAGCTCCGGCCCGGGAGCACAGATACGCAGTATTTT. This encodes CASKLRPGSTDTQYF.

The chain links TRBV12-3 or TRBV12-4 to TRBJ2-5; a possible D gene is TRBD1 (5 bases). Between the trimmed V and J ends, which lost 1 base and 7 bases, there was a span of 16 bases. The CDR3 runs 15 residues. CDR3 in amino acids: CASSLGAGQGGTQYF. CDR3 nucleotide sequence: TGTGCCAGCAGTTTAGGGGCCGGCCAGGGTGGGACCCAGTACTTC.

The J gene is TRBJ2-6, the V gene TRBV27; weak D call: TRBD1 (5 bases). V was clipped by 7 bases and J by 1 base, with 14 bases between them. The CDR3 spans 16 residues. Germline assignment: CDR1 MNHEY and CDR2 SMNVEV (reference sequence). In nucleotides, the CDR3 is TGTGCCAGCACCCGGACACTAAATTCTGGGGCCAACGTCCTGACTTTC. Translating it yields CASTRTLNSGANVLTF.

As regards this clonotype: This clone may be a read error of a much larger clone one base away. The chain recombines TRBV6-6 with TRBJ2-7; D not resolved. The CDR3 length is 14 residues. Germline V lookup: CDR1 MNHNY, CDR2 SVGAGI (reference sequence). With 6 bases removed from V and 3 bases from J, the gap between germline ends came to 15 bases. CDR3 residues: CASRSASRNYEQYF. DNA of the CDR3: TGTGCCAGCAGGTCGGCCTCTAGGAACTACGAGCAGTACTTC.

With regard to this clonotype: A read error may account for a junction end that differs from germline. The chain carries TRBV7-2 and TRBJ1-1, with 8 bases identical to TRBD1. This CDR3 is 15 amino acids long. Germline V lookup: CDR1 SGHTA, CDR2 FQGNSA. CDR3 loop: CACSPLPGQVTEAFF. The CDR3 DNA reads as TGTGCCTGCAGCCCCCTCCCGGGACAGGTAACTGAAGCTTTCTTT.

The chain has TRBV19 and TRBJ2-3; D not certain. Germline assignment: CDR1 LNHDA and CDR2 SQIVND (reference sequence). V was clipped by 9 bases and J by 2 bases, with 15 bases between them. This CDR3 contains 14 residues. CDR3 region: CASLDRGYTDTQYF. The CDR3, as DNA: TGTGCCAGCCTCGACCGCGGATACACAGATACGCAGTATTTT. Complete variable domain (other parts from reference TRBV19 and TRBJ2-3): DGGITQSPKYLFRKEGQNVTLSCEQNLNHDAMYWYRQDPGQGLRLIYYSQIVNDFQKGDIAEGYSVSREKKESFPLTVTSAQKNPTAFYLCASLDRGYTDTQYFGPGTRLTVL.

This clonotype was counted a few times. Germline is not matched at one junction end, which may reflect a read error. The rearrangement links TRBV7-3 to TRBJ2-6; D is possibly TRBD1 (5 bases). The germline V gene has CDR1 SGHTA and CDR2 FQGTGA. The CDR3 runs 16 residues. Written as DNA, the CDR3 is TGTGCCAGCAACTTAAGTCGCAGGGCTGGGGCCAACGTCCTGACTTTC. This encodes CASNLSRRAGANVLTF.

This clonotype appeared a single time. The rearrangement uses TRBV11-2 and TRBJ2-3; D may be TRBD1 or TRBD2 (6 bases each). The V end lost 2 bases, the J end lost 1 base, and 16 bases lay between the germline ends. The germline V gene has CDR1 SGHAT and CDR2 FQNNGV. The CDR3 has 17 amino acids. The chain's CDR3 is CASSLRGGGPGTDTQYF. The CDR3 nucleotides read TGTGCCAGCAGCTTAAGGGGTGGGGGGCCGGGCACAGATACGCAGTATTTT.

For the CDR3, the DNA is TGTGCCACCAGCAGAGATTTTGAGAGCTCCTACGAGCAGTACTTC. Its protein product is CATSRDFESSYEQYF. The chain employs TRBV15 and TRBJ2-7, with unresolved D. The CDR3 has 15 amino acids. Germline assignment: CDR1 LNHNV and CDR2 YYDKDF (reference sequence). Deletions cut 0 bases from V and 0 bases from J, with 9 bases between.

The chain links TRBV7-9 to TRBJ1-2; TRBD1 agrees at 10 bases. V lost 2 bases to trimming and J lost 6 bases; unmatched junction nucleotides: 6. The CDR3 is 15 residues long. Germline V CDR1 and CDR2: SEHNR, FQNEAQ (reference sequence). The CDR3 nucleotides are TGTGCCAGCAGCTTACGAGGGGGGACAGGGGATGGCTACACCTTC. Its protein is CASSLRGGTGDGYTF.

This clonotype was observed a handful of times. This chain links TRBV13 with TRBJ1-1, with D unclear. CDR1 PRHDT and CDR2 FYEKMQ come from the germline V gene (reference sequence). The CDR3 is 13 amino acids. V was clipped by 4 bases and J by 3 bases, with 9 bases between them. Here the CDR3 reads CASSYLTDTEAFF. In DNA form, the CDR3 reads TGTGCCAGCAGCTACCTCACGGACACTGAAGCTTTCTTT.